A single sample is the source of the 29 T cell receptor beta chains below, sequenced in a study of T cells in Graves' hyperthyroidism and ophthalmopathy. Amplified TCR beta CDR3 regions came from RNA transcripts. HTBI primers were used for first-round RT-PCR of the TCR CDR3. MiXCR, applied by TCRdb to the multiplex PCR reads, yields one record per CDR3 protein. The sample includes under 300,000 distinct CDR3 sequences, approximately 14% of them seen just once. Material: blood. The receptors were gathered from a woman in her 40s with Graves' hyperthyroidism that later progressed to Graves' ophthalmopathy.

This rearrangement joins TRBV2 to TRBJ1-1; TRBD1 agrees at 11 bases. The CDR3 contains 14 residues. CDR1 and CDR2 from the germline V gene are SNHLY and FYNNEI. After removal of 6 bases from V and 4 bases from J, the junction contained 4 bases not matched to a gene. CDR3 residues: CASRGGTGGTEAFF. Written as DNA, the CDR3 is TGTGCCAGCAGAGGCGGGACAGGGGGCACTGAAGCTTTCTTT.

There are a few counts of this clonotype. J is TRBJ2-2 and V is TRBV19, with D possibly being TRBD1 (6 bases). The CDR3 loop spans 17 amino acids. CDR1 and CDR2 from the germline V gene are LNHDA and SQIVND (reference sequence). Trimming stripped 7 bases from V and 2 bases from J, with 20 bases between. DNA of the CDR3: TGTGCCAGTACCCCCAAAACCCGGACAGATAACACCGGGGAGCTGTTTTTT. It codes for CASTPKTRTDNTGELFF.

Comment on this clonotype: An end of the junction does not agree with germline; a read error may underlie this. The chain is built from TRBV14 and TRBJ2-1; no clear D. Germline V gene sequence: CDR1 SGHDN, CDR2 FVKESK. This CDR3 is built from 14 residues. The CDR3 DNA sequence: TGTGCCAGCAGCCCCTTTCTCATGTTTGGTGAGCAGTGCTTC. This gives the protein CASSPFLMFGEQCF.

This clonotype was seen many times. The rearrangement links TRBV24-1 to TRBJ2-5; D unclear. The germline V and J ends were trimmed by 2 bases and 3 bases, with 15 bases remaining between them. This CDR3 spans 16 amino acids. Germline V lookup: CDR1 KGHDR, CDR2 SFDVKD. CDR3 sequence (DNA): TGTGCCACCAGTGATTCTCTCCCGACGTGGAAAGAGACCCAGTACTTC. This encodes CATSDSLPTWKETQYF.

This clonotype was recorded at least ten times. This chain links TRBV13 with TRBJ2-3; D not resolved. The ends were cut back, 5 bases at V and 5 bases at J, with 14 bases in the middle. Germline CDR1 is PRHDT and CDR2 is FYEKMQ (reference sequence). This CDR3 comprises 14 residues. The CDR3 loop is CASSVSPLVDTQYF. The CDR3 coding sequence is TGTGCCAGCAGCGTATCCCCCCTAGTAGATACGCAGTATTTT.

In its sample, this clonotype was seen many times. The chain recombines TRBV6-2 or TRBV6-3 with TRBJ2-7; 7 bases are shared with TRBD1. V lost 6 bases and J lost 0; bases outside the gene matches: 11. The CDR3 length is 16 residues. From germline, CDR1 is MNHEY and CDR2 SVGEGT. The CDR3 DNA is TGTGCCAGCAGCACACCGGGACAGCGTATCTCCTACGAGCAGTACTTC. It codes for CASSTPGQRISYEQYF.

The chain combines TRBV5-1 with TRBJ2-7; 9 bases match TRBD2. Germline V gene lookup returns CDR1 SGHRS and CDR2 YFSETQ. The CDR3 has 14 amino acids. V shed 3 bases and J 2 bases; nucleotides not matched to a gene: 3. CDR3 loop: CASSWTSATYEQYF. DNA for the CDR3: TGCGCCAGCAGCTGGACTAGCGCAACCTACGAGCAGTACTTC.

There are many counts of this clonotype. The chain couples TRBV3-1 to TRBJ1-1, with D perhaps matching TRBD1 (6 bases). V was shortened by 4 bases and J by 5 bases, with 23 bases between the two germline ends. Germline-derived CDR1 and CDR2 are LGHDT and YNNKEL (reference sequence). This CDR3 has 17 amino acids. The CDR3 protein is CASSLGLGGGAWTEAFF. CDR3 nucleotide sequence: TGTGCCAGCAGCCTGGGATTGGGGGGGGGCGCGTGGACTGAAGCTTTCTTT.

CDR3 DNA sequence: TGTGCCAGCAGTTCGGGGACAGGGCCCTCTGGGGCCAACGTCCTGACTTTC. Protein: CASSSGTGPSGANVLTF. The chain uses TRBV28 and TRBJ2-6; 9 bases line up with TRBD1. Germline lookup yields CDR1 MDHEN and CDR2 SYDVKM. With V trimmed by 4 bases and J by 0 bases, 4 bases remained unmatched. The CDR3 is 17 residues long.

This clonotype has ten or more counts. In DNA form, the CDR3 reads TGTGCCAGTAGTACCGGGACCGCCCGCACCGGGGAGCTGTTTTTT. Protein sequence: CASSTGTARTGELFF. V is TRBV19 and J is TRBJ2-2, with D perhaps matching TRBD1 or TRBD2 (5 bases each). The CDR3 runs 15 residues. V lost 4 bases and J 4 bases, leaving 13 bases between the germline ends. CDR1 is LNHDA and CDR2 is SQIVND in the germline V gene (reference sequence).

This clonotype was counted at least ten times. The V gene is TRBV5-5, the J gene TRBJ1-6; tentative D call: TRBD1 (5 bases). CDR1 SGHKS and CDR2 YYEKEE come from the germline V gene (reference sequence). The CDR3 sequence is 14 residues long. V dropped 0 bases and J dropped 7 bases, with 8 bases sitting between them. The CDR3 region is CASSLVRGNSPLHF. CDR3 nucleotides: TGTGCCAGCAGCTTGGTGAGGGGAAATTCACCCCTCCACTTT.

There are many counts of this clonotype. The chain uses TRBV7-9 and TRBJ1-5; 8 nucleotides match TRBD1. Germline assignment: CDR1 SEHNR and CDR2 FQNEAQ (reference sequence). J gave up 4 bases and V 1 base, and 0 bases lay outside the gene matches. The CDR3 length is 14 residues. The DNA for the CDR3 is TGTGCCAGCAGCTTAGGGGACAGGAATCAGCCCCAGCATTTT. This translates into CASSLGDRNQPQHF.

The table lists this clonotype with many counts. The junction and the germline gene differ at one end; a read error may be behind it. The V gene is TRBV6-6, the J gene TRBJ2-3, with D maybe TRBD1 (5 bases). The length of the CDR3 is 17 residues. The germline V gene encodes CDR1 MNHNY and CDR2 SVGAGI (reference sequence). CDR3 region: CASSYSKGFAFTDTQCF. CDR3 DNA: TGTGCCAGCAGTTACTCGAAGGGGTTCGCTTTCACAGATACGCAGTGTTTT.

At least ten counts were recorded for this clonotype. The chain employs TRBV7-3 and TRBJ2-7; 7 bases line up with TRBD2. The CDR3 spans 13 residues. J lost 3 bases, V lost 4 bases, and 3 bases had no gene match. Germline CDR1 and CDR2: SGHTA and FQGTGA. The CDR3 nucleotides read TGTGCCAGCAGCTACTGGACTAGCTACGAGCAGTACTTC. Its protein is CASSYWTSYEQYF.

This clonotype occurred a few times. Germline and junction disagree at one end, which may indicate a read error. The chain links TRBV18 to TRBJ2-1; D is ambiguous. The CDR3 extends over 14 amino acids. CDR1 is KGHSH and CDR2 is LQKENI in the germline V gene. CDR3 in DNA: TGTGCCAGCTCACCACCCCACTCCTACAATGGGCAGTTCTTC. Amino acid sequence: CASSPPHSYNGQFF.

This clonotype was seen at least ten times. The J gene is TRBJ1-6, the V gene TRBV4-1; no definite D call. The V end was cut by 3 bases, the J end by 4 bases, with 19 bases between. The CDR3 contains 18 residues. CDR1 MGHRA and CDR2 YSYEKL come from the germline V gene. CDR3 residues: CASSHPPLMNLYNSPLHF. CDR3 DNA sequence: TGCGCCAGCAGCCACCCCCCTTTGATGAACCTGTATAATTCACCCCTCCACTTT.

The J gene is TRBJ1-1, the V gene TRBV30; D is uncertain. This CDR3 has 14 amino acids. The V gene lost 2 bases and the J gene lost 1 base, with 11 bases spanning the gap. Germline V lookup: CDR1 GTSNPN, CDR2 SVGIG (reference sequence). This CDR3 reads CAWSYSGRNTEAFF. CDR3 DNA sequence: TGTGCCTGGAGTTATTCAGGTCGGAACACTGAAGCTTTCTTT.

The rearrangement links TRBV20-1 to TRBJ2-7, with D perhaps assigned TRBD1 or TRBD2 (7 bases each). CDR3 size: 14 residues. From germline, CDR1 is DFQATT and CDR2 SNEGSKA (reference sequence). The V end was cut by 5 bases, the J end by 4 bases, with 18 bases between. Here the CDR3 reads CSAGGAGGSYEQYF. The CDR3 nucleotides are TGCAGTGCTGGGGGGGCAGGGGGTAGTTACGAGCAGTACTTC.

This clonotype was detected many times. V usage is TRBV11-3 and J usage is TRBJ2-3; TRBD2 aligns across 8 bases. Germline CDR1 and CDR2: SGHNT and YENEEA. The J segment lost 4 bases and the V segment lost 1 base, leaving 7 bases of the junction unmatched. The CDR3 has 16 residues. The CDR3 sequence: CASSLGVAGFADTQYF. The DNA of the CDR3 is TGTGCCAGCAGCTTAGGAGTAGCGGGATTTGCAGATACGCAGTATTTT.

This clonotype appeared many times. The chain uses TRBV5-1 and TRBJ2-5; D ambiguous. V lost 5 bases and J 10 bases, leaving 12 bases between the germline ends. Germline V gives CDR1 SGHRS, CDR2 YFSETQ. The CDR3 has 11 residues. The CDR3, as DNA: TGCGCCAGCAGACCCACCCACGACCAGTACTTC. The encoded protein is CASRPTHDQYF.

This clonotype was observed a few times. The chain combines TRBV7-9 with TRBJ2-1; D ambiguous. The V and J ends lost 4 bases and 5 bases respectively, with 18 bases between them. The CDR3 loop spans 16 amino acids. Germline values: CDR1 SEHNR, CDR2 FQNEAQ (reference sequence). The CDR3 DNA is TGTGCCAGCAGCTGGCCTCGGGCCAGCGCCGACAATGAGCAGTTCTTC. It translates to CASSWPRASADNEQFF. Complete variable domain (other parts from reference TRBV7-9 and TRBJ2-1): DTGVSQNPRHKITKRGQNVTFRCDPISEHNRLYWYRQTLGQGPEFLTYFQNEAQLEKSRLLSDRFSAERPKGSFSTLEIQRTEQGDSAMYLCASSWPRASADNEQFFGPGTRLTVL.

At least ten counts were recorded for this clonotype. The chain has TRBV20-1 and TRBJ1-1, with D possibly matching TRBD1 (5 bases). The V end lost 6 bases, the J end lost 2 bases, and 10 bases lay between the germline ends. Germline CDR1 reads DFQATT; CDR2 reads SNEGSKA (reference sequence). The CDR3 contains 12 residues. The CDR3 is CSATQANTEAFF. In DNA, the CDR3 is TGCAGTGCCACACAGGCAAACACTGAAGCTTTCTTT.

In this sample, this clonotype turned up many times. The chain recombines TRBV7-9 with TRBJ2-7; D not certain. This CDR3 is 14 amino acids long. V dropped 0 bases and J dropped 4 bases, with 10 bases sitting between them. Germline lookup yields CDR1 SEHNR and CDR2 FQNEAQ (reference sequence). The CDR3 bases are TGTGCCAGCAGCTTAGCGGCAGGATTTTACGAGCAGTACTTC. Amino acid sequence: CASSLAAGFYEQYF.

This clonotype has ten or more counts. This sequence joins TRBV27 and TRBJ1-5, with TRBD1 matching over 7 bases. Trimming took 1 base from V and 0 from J; bases not matched to a gene: 3. Germline CDR1 reads MNHEY; CDR2 reads SMNVEV (reference sequence). This CDR3 comprises 16 residues. The CDR3 region has the DNA TGTGCCAGCAGTTTATACACAGGGGTTAGCAATCAGCCCCAGCATTTT. Protein: CASSLYTGVSNQPQHF.

This clonotype was found many times. The genes are TRBV6-6 and TRBJ2-7, with 7 bases matching TRBD2. V lost 1 base to trimming and J lost 6 bases; unmatched junction nucleotides: 9. The CDR3 length is 15 residues. The germline gives CDR1 MNHNY, CDR2 SVGAGI (reference sequence). CDR3 in DNA: TGTGCCAGCAGTTACTTACGGGACTATTTGTCCGAGCAGTACTTC. Residues: CASSYLRDYLSEQYF.

This clonotype was seen more than once but under ten times. A much larger clone differs from this one at a single base, so this may be a read error. V and J are TRBV24-1 and TRBJ2-1; 12 positions agree with TRBD1. The J segment lost 10 bases and the V segment lost 1 base, leaving 7 bases of the junction unmatched. Germline loops: CDR1 KGHDR, CDR2 SFDVKD. CDR3 length: 16 residues. The CDR3 loop reads CATSDFGTGGKYEQFF. The CDR3 DNA follows: TGTGCCACCAGTGATTTCGGGACAGGGGGCAAGTACGAGCAGTTCTTC.

The J gene is TRBJ2-7, the V gene TRBV5-1, with 9 bases that match TRBD2. CDR3 length: 14 residues. Germline CDR1 reads SGHRS; CDR2 reads YFSETQ. V was pared by 3 bases and J by 4 bases, with 5 bases of the junction left unmatched. The CDR3 here is CASSWGTSLYEQYF. CDR3 bases: TGCGCCAGCAGCTGGGGGACTAGCTTGTACGAGCAGTACTTC. Using reference TRBV5-1 and TRBJ2-7 for the parts outside the CDR3, the full variable domain is KAGVTQTPRYLIKTRGQQVTLSCSPISGHRSVSWYQQTPGQGLQFLFEYFSETQRNKGNFPGRFSGRQFSNSRSEMNVSTLELGDSALYLCASSWGTSLYEQYFGPGTRLTVT.

A few counts support this clonotype. The rearrangement joins TRBV5-6 to TRBJ2-5, with 9 bases fitting TRBD2. The CDR3 is made up of 16 amino acids. Germline CDR1 and CDR2: SGHDT and YYEEEE. V lost 4 bases to trimming and J lost 0 bases; unmatched junction nucleotides: 7. Here the CDR3 reads CASSKVAGVNQETQYF. The CDR3 coding sequence is TGTGCCAGCAGCAAAGTAGCGGGAGTGAACCAAGAGACCCAGTACTTC.

This clonotype was seen ten or more times. This sequence joins TRBV5-1 and TRBJ2-1, with TRBD1 matching 10 bases. Trimming at V came to 5 bases and at J to 8 bases, leaving 7 bases not matched to a gene. The CDR3 is made up of 14 amino acids. Germline V gives CDR1 SGHRS, CDR2 YFSETQ. DNA for the CDR3: TGCGCCAGCAGTCAAGGGACAGGGGTCCATGAGCAGTTCTTC. Translated, it gives CASSQGTGVHEQFF.